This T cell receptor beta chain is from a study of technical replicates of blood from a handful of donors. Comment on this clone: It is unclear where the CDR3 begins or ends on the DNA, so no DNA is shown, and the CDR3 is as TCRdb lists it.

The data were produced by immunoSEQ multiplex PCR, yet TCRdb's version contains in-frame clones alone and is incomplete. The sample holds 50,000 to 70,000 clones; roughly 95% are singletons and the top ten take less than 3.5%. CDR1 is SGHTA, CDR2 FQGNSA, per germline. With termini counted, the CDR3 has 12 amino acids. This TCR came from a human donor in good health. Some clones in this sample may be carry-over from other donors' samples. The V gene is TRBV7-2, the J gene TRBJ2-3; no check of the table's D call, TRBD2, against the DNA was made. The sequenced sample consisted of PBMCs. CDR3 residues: CASTVGAGTRYF.